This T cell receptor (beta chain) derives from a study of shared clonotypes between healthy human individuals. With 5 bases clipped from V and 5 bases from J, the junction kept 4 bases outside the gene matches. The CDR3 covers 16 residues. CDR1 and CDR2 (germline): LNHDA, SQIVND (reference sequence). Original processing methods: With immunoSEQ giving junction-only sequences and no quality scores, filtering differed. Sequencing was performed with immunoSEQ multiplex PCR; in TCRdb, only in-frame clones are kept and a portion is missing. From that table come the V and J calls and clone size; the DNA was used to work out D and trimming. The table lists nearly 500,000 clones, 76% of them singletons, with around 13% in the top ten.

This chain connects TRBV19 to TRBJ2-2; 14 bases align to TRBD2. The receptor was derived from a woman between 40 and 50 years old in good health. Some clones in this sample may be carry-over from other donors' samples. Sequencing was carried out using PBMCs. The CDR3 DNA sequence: TGTGCCAGTAGTGTAGGGACTAGCGGGAGAACCGGGGAGCTGTTTTTT. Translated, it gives CASSVGTSGRTGELFF.